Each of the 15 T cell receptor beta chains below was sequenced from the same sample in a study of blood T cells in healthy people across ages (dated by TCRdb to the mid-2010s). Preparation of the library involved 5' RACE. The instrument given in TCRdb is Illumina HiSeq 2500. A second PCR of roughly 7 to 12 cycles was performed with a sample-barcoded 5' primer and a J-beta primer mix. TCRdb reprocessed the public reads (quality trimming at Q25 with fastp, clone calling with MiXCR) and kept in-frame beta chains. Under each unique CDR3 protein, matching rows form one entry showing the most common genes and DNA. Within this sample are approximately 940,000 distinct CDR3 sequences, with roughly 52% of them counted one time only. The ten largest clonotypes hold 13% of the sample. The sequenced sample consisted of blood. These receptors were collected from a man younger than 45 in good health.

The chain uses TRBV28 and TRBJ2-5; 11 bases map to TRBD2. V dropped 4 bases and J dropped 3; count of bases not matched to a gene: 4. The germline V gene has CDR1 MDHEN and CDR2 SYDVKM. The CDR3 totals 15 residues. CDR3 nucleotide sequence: TGTGCCAGCAGTTCCGGGGGACTAGCGGAAGAGACCCAGTACTTC. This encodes CASSSGGLAEETQYF.

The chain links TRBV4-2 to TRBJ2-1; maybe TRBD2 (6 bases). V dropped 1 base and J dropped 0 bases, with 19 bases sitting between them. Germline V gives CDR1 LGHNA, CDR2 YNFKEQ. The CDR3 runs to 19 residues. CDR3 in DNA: TGTGCCAGCAGCCAAGGCCCAGCGGAGGGGAGAAACTCCTACAATGAGCAGTTCTTC. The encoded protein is CASSQGPAEGRNSYNEQFF.

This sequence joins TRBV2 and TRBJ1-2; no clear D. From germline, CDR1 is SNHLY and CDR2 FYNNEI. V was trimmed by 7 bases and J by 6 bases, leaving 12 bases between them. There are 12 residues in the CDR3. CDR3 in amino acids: CASNPDGDGYTF. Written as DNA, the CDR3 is TGTGCCAGCAACCCCGACGGGGATGGCTACACCTTC.

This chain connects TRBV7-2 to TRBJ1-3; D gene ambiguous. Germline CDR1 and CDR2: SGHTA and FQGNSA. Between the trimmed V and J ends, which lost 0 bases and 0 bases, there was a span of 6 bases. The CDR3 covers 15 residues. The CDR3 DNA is TGTGCCAGCAGCTTAGCGGCGACCTCTGGAAACACCATATATTTT. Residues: CASSLAATSGNTIYF.

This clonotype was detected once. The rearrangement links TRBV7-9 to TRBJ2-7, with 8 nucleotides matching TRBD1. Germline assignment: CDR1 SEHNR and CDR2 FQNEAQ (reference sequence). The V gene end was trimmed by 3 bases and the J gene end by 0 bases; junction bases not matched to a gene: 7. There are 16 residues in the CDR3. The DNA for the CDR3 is TGTGCCAGCAGCTTGGGACAGGTCTGGAGCTCCTACGAGCAGTACTTC. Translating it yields CASSLGQVWSSYEQYF.

CDR3 in amino acids: CSVDPGQTYWGTQYF. The CDR3 coding sequence is TGCAGCGTTGACCCCGGACAAACGTATTGGGGGACCCAGTACTTC. The rearrangement joins TRBV29-1 to TRBJ2-7, with D possibly matching TRBD1 (5 bases). The DNA end is a closer match to TRBJ2-5, so the J assignment may be wrong. CDR3 length equals 15 residues. CDR1 SQVTM and CDR2 ANQGSEA come from the germline V gene.

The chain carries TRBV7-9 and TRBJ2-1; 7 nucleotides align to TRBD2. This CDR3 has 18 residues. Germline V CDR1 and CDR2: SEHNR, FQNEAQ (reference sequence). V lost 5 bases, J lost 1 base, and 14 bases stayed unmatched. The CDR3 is CASSLLGGNPSSYNEQFF. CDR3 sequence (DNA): TGTGCCAGCAGCCTCCTCGGGGGGAACCCTTCGTCCTACAATGAGCAGTTCTTC.

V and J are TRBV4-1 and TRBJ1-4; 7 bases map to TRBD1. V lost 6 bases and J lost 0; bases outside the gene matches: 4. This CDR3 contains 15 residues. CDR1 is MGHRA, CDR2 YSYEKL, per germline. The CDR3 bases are TGCGCCAGCAGAGGACAGGTAGCAACTAATGAAAAACTGTTTTTT. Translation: CASRGQVATNEKLFF.

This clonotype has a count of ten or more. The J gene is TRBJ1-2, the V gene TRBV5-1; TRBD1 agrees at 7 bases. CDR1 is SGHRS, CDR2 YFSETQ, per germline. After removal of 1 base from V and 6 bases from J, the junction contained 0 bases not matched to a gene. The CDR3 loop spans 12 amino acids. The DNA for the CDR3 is TGCGCCAGCAGCTTGCAGGGGGATGGCTACACCTTC. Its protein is CASSLQGDGYTF.

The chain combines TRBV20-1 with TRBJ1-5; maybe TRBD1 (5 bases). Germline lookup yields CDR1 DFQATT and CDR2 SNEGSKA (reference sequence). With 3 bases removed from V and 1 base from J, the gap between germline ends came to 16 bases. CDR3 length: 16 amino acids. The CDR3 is CSASGGAGKSNQPQHF. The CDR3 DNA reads TGCAGTGCTAGTGGAGGGGCGGGAAAAAGCAATCAGCCCCAGCATTTT.

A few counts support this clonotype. The CDR3 DNA is TGTGCCAGCACCCGGTGGGCAGGGGGCGTGAATAATGAAAAACTGTTTTTT. It specifies CASTRWAGGVNNEKLFF. The chain joins TRBV7-9 to TRBJ1-4, with 8 bases matching TRBD1. Germline values: CDR1 SEHNR, CDR2 FQNEAQ (reference sequence). With V trimmed by 7 bases and J by 4 bases, 14 bases remained unmatched. This CDR3 region has 17 residues. Combining the CDR3 with reference TRBV7-9 and TRBJ1-4 gives the whole variable domain DTGVSQNPRHKITKRGQNVTFRCDPISEHNRLYWYRQTLGQGPEFLTYFQNEAQLEKSRLLSDRFSAERPKGSFSTLEIQRTEQGDSAMYLCASTRWAGGVNNEKLFFGSGTQLSVL.

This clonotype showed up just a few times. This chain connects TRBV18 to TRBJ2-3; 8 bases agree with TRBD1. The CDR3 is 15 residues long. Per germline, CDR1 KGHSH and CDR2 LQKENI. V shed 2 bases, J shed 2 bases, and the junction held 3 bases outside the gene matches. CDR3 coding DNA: TGTGCCAGCTCACCAGACAGGGGTACCACAGATACGCAGTATTTT. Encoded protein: CASSPDRGTTDTQYF.

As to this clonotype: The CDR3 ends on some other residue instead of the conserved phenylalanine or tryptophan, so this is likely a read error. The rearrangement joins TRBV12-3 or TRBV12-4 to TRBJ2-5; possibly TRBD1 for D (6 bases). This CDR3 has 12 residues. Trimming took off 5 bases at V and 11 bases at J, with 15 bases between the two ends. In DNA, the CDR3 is TGTGCCAGCAGTACCTACAGGGAAGGGCAGTACTCC. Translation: CASSTYREGQYS.

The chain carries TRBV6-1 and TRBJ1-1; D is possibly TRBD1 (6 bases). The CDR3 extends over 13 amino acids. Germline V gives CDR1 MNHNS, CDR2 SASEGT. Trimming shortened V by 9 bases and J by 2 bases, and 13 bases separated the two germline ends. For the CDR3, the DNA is TGTGCCAGGCCGGACAGTAAAAACACTGAAGCTTTCTTT. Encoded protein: CARPDSKNTEAFF.

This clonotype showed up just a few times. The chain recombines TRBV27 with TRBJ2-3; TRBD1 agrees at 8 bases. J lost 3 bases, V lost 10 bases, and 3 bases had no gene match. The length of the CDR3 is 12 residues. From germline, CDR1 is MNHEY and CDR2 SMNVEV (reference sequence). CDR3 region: CATTGATDTQYF. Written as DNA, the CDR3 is TGTGCCACGACAGGGGCTACAGATACGCAGTATTTT.